Below, 23 T cell receptor beta chains from the same sample are listed, as sequenced in a study of blood T cell repertoires in COVID-19. The repertoire was sequenced with immunoSEQ multiplex PCR; TCRdb's copy has only in-frame clones and lacks some. The sample has a few hundred thousand clones; around nine tenths are singletons. The sequencing input was PBMCs or T cells enriched from blood (not recorded which). These receptors were collected from a woman aged 25 to 39 who had recovered from COVID-19.

This rearrangement joins TRBV5-1 to TRBJ1-1; 7 nucleotides match TRBD1. CDR3 length: 13 amino acids. CDR1 and CDR2 from the germline V gene are SGHRS and YFSETQ. V shed 3 bases and J 1 base; nucleotides not matched to a gene: 0. This CDR3 is CASSWDRNTEAFF. In DNA, the CDR3 is TGCGCCAGCAGCTGGGACAGGAACACTGAAGCTTTCTTT.

V gene TRBV7-9 combines with J gene TRBJ1-5; TRBD1 aligns across 9 bases. Germline loops: CDR1 SEHNR, CDR2 FQNEAQ (reference sequence). Trimming removed 8 bases from V and 9 bases from J; junction bases left unmatched: 8. The CDR3 covers 13 residues. The CDR3 nucleotides are TGTGCCAGCGGGGACAGGGCGCTTGGGCCCCAGCATTTT. Residues: CASGDRALGPQHF.

This chain connects TRBV10-3 to TRBJ1-5, with D maybe TRBD1 (5 bases). This CDR3 is built from 14 residues. The V end was cut by 4 bases, the J end by 3 bases, with 10 bases between. Germline V gene data show CDR1 as ENHRY and CDR2 as SYGVKD. For the CDR3, the DNA is TGTGCCATCAGTGGATCGGGGGACAATCAGCCCCAGCATTTT. Its protein product is CAISGSGDNQPQHF.

This chain joins TRBV6-5 and TRBJ2-1; 9 positions agree with TRBD1. The CDR3 contains 15 residues. The ends lost 2 bases at V and 5 bases at J; junction bases unmatched: 4. Germline V gene lookup returns CDR1 MNHEY and CDR2 SVGAGI. In DNA, the CDR3 is TGTGCCAGCAGTTACAGGGGACAGGGCCACAATGAGCAGTTCTTC. Its protein product is CASSYRGQGHNEQFF.

The chain recombines TRBV18 with TRBJ1-2; D unresolved. V lost 3 bases to trimming and J lost 4 bases, with 12 bases between them. The CDR3 is 14 residues long. CDR1 and CDR2 (germline): KGHSH, LQKENI. DNA for the CDR3: TGTGCCAGCTCACCGACATACGGGAGCTATGGCTACACCTTC. Amino acids: CASSPTYGSYGYTF.

The chain joins TRBV5-6 to TRBJ1-4; tentatively, D is TRBD1 (5 bases). The CDR3 is 15 residues long. The germline V gene has CDR1 SGHDT and CDR2 YYEEEE. V was cut by 2 bases and J by 1 base, with 9 bases left in between. This CDR3 is CASSLPDRTNEKLFF. In DNA form, the CDR3 reads TGTGCCAGCAGCTTACCCGACAGAACTAATGAAAAACTGTTTTTT.

V is TRBV7-9 and J is TRBJ1-6; D is perhaps TRBD1 (5 bases). This CDR3 has 15 residues. Trimming took off 5 bases at V and 7 bases at J, with 15 bases between the two ends. Germline V gene sequence: CDR1 SEHNR, CDR2 FQNEAQ (reference sequence). The CDR3 bases are TGTGCCAGCAGCGTAAGCGGGACGGTAAATTCACCCCTCCACTTT. Translation gives CASSVSGTVNSPLHF.

V gene TRBV4-1 combines with J gene TRBJ1-5; D call uncertain. CDR1 is MGHRA, CDR2 YSYEKL, per germline. V was clipped by 2 bases and J by 7 bases, with 21 bases between them. CDR3 length equals 17 residues. The CDR3 DNA reads as TGCGCCAGCAGCCAAAAGCCAGGAAGCAAGATCATCCAGCCCCAGCATTTT. Its translation: CASSQKPGSKIIQPQHF.

This chain joins TRBV5-1 and TRBJ2-3, with 8 bases identical to TRBD2. CDR1 and CDR2 from the germline V gene are SGHRS and YFSETQ. There are 16 residues in the CDR3. J lost 4 bases, V lost 0 bases, and 7 bases had no gene match. In DNA, the CDR3 is TGCGCCAGCAGCTTGGCCGGGACTAGAGGGGCAGATACGCAGTATTTT. It encodes CASSLAGTRGADTQYF.

The chain links TRBV27 to TRBJ2-1; tentative D call: TRBD2 (5 bases). V was cut by 7 bases and J by 8 bases, with 18 bases left in between. Germline lookup yields CDR1 MNHEY and CDR2 SMNVEV (reference sequence). CDR3 length: 14 residues. The CDR3 DNA sequence: TGTGCCAGCAACCCATGGGCGGGTGGGGATGAGCAGTTCTTC. It yields the protein CASNPWAGGDEQFF.

The gene calls are TRBV4-1 and TRBJ2-7; TRBD2 aligns across 7 bases. The germline V gene has CDR1 MGHRA and CDR2 YSYEKL. Losses at the gene ends were 3 bases for V and 0 bases for J; bases not matched to a gene: 17. The length of the CDR3 is 19 residues. The CDR3: CASSQGEGVWGRFSYEQYF. CDR3 sequence (DNA): TGCGCCAGCAGCCAGGGGGAGGGTGTGTGGGGGAGGTTCTCCTACGAGCAGTACTTC.

J is TRBJ2-3 and V is TRBV9; TRBD2 matches 8 bases. The CDR3 sequence is 18 residues long. Germline CDR1 reads SGDLS; CDR2 reads YYNGEE. J lost 2 bases, V lost 2 bases, and 13 bases had no gene match. CDR3 region: CASSVQPWAGGPTDTQYF. CDR3 nucleotide sequence: TGTGCCAGCAGCGTTCAACCCTGGGCGGGGGGCCCCACAGATACGCAGTATTTT.

The genes are TRBV7-3 and TRBJ2-1; D is possibly TRBD2 (5 bases). Germline CDR1 and CDR2: SGHTA and FQGTGA. V was shortened by 5 bases and J by 4 bases, with 18 bases between the two germline ends. The CDR3 length is 16 residues. The CDR3 DNA is TGTGCCAGCAGCCCCGACTCGGGGTCTTCTTACAATGAGCAGTTCTTC. Residues: CASSPDSGSSYNEQFF.

The chain is built from TRBV15 and TRBJ1-3, with 9 nucleotides matching TRBD1. CDR1 and CDR2 (germline): LNHNV, YYDKDF (reference sequence). The CDR3 spans 13 residues. V lost 5 bases and J lost 8; bases outside the gene matches: 4. CDR3 bases: TGTGCCACCAGCGTACAGGGGGCATACACCATATATTTT. Residues: CATSVQGAYTIYF.

This chain links TRBV10-3 with TRBJ2-7; TRBD2 might be the D (7 bases). Germline V gene sequence: CDR1 ENHRY, CDR2 SYGVKD. V dropped 6 bases and J dropped 3 bases, with 12 bases sitting between them. CDR3 size: 13 residues. CDR3 in amino acids: CAIRGAGDYEQYF. For the CDR3, the DNA is TGTGCCATCAGGGGGGCGGGAGACTACGAGCAGTACTTC.

The CDR3 reads CASSEDPISYEQYF. CDR3 bases: TGTGCCAGTAGTGAGGATCCCATTTCCTACGAGCAGTACTTC. The chain joins TRBV19 to TRBJ2-7; D unclear. The germline gives CDR1 LNHDA, CDR2 SQIVND (reference sequence). Trimming cost V 5 bases and J 1 base, with 12 bases left between them. The CDR3 sequence is 14 residues long. Combining the CDR3 with reference TRBV19 and TRBJ2-7 gives the whole variable domain DGGITQSPKYLFRKEGQNVTLSCEQNLNHDAMYWYRQDPGQGLRLIYYSQIVNDFQKGDIAEGYSVSREKKESFPLTVTSAQKNPTAFYLCASSEDPISYEQYFGPGTRLTVT.

The chain has TRBV2 and TRBJ1-2, with D hard to call. The CDR3 covers 13 residues. Germline lookup yields CDR1 SNHLY and CDR2 FYNNEI. Between the trimmed V and J ends, which lost 8 bases and 0 bases, there was a span of 10 bases. CDR3 nucleotides: TGTGCCAGCTCGGTAGTTACTAACTATGGCTACACCTTC. It specifies CASSVVTNYGYTF.

The chain links TRBV18 to TRBJ1-5; D not certain. CDR1 and CDR2 (germline): KGHSH, LQKENI. V dropped 2 bases and J dropped 5 bases, with 13 bases sitting between them. This CDR3 comprises 15 residues. Here the CDR3 reads CASSPAPNVDQPQHF. The DNA of the CDR3 is TGTGCCAGCTCACCAGCGCCTAACGTTGATCAGCCCCAGCATTTT.

This clone was observed a handful of times. The V call is TRBV7-9, the J call TRBJ1-1; D remains ambiguous. The CDR3 length is 14 residues. CDR1 and CDR2 (germline): SEHNR, FQNEAQ (reference sequence). With 5 bases removed from V and 1 base from J, the gap between germline ends came to 11 bases. The CDR3 is CASSPLTQNTEAFF. The CDR3 DNA sequence: TGTGCCAGCAGCCCCCTGACACAGAACACTGAAGCTTTCTTT.

The CDR3 region is CASSPDRRDETQYF. In nucleotides, the CDR3 is TGTGCCAGCTCACCGGACAGGAGGGATGAGACCCAGTACTTC. The chain combines TRBV18 with TRBJ2-5; D perhaps matches TRBD1 (7 bases). The CDR3 runs 14 residues. CDR1 KGHSH and CDR2 LQKENI come from the germline V gene. Trimming left V 3 bases short and J 5 bases short, with 13 bases between.

The DNA of the CDR3 is TGTGCCAGCAGCTTGGTTACAGGGGGAAACGAGCAGTACTTC. Translating it yields CASSLVTGGNEQYF. V is TRBV5-6 and J is TRBJ2-7; 8 bases fit TRBD1. The CDR3 spans 14 residues. V trimming: 0 bases; J trimming: 5 bases; junction bases outside the gene matches: 4. Germline V gene data show CDR1 as SGHDT and CDR2 as YYEEEE.

The CDR3, as DNA: TGTGCCAGCAGCCAATCGACAGGGGCCCACAATGAGCAGTTCTTC. Its protein product is CASSQSTGAHNEQFF. V usage is TRBV4-2 and J usage is TRBJ2-1; 8 bases match TRBD1. Germline loops: CDR1 LGHNA, CDR2 YNFKEQ. The CDR3 extends over 15 amino acids. The junction had 5 bases not matched to a gene; V was cut back by 2 bases and J by 5 bases.

This clone is a singleton in its sample. V is TRBV27 and J is TRBJ2-5, with TRBD2 matching over 12 bases. V gave up 5 bases and J gave up 7 bases; unmatched junction bases: 8. The germline gives CDR1 MNHEY, CDR2 SMNVEV (reference sequence). CDR3 size: 15 residues. The CDR3 nucleotides are TGTGCCAGCAGTCTAGGGACTAGCGGGTTTGGGACCCAGTACTTC. As protein: CASSLGTSGFGTQYF.